This T cell receptor beta chain was retrieved from a study of cytomegalovirus exposure and HLA in healthy donors. TCRdb's copy holds only in-frame clones and misses some; the assay was immunoSEQ multiplex PCR. The sample has 150,000 to 200,000 clones; roughly 77% are singletons. CDR3 length: 12 amino acids. The V gene's germline CDR1 is SQVTM and CDR2 ANQGSEA. Trimming took 2 bases from V and 5 from J, leaving 9 bases between them. The clonotype comes from a young woman in good health and CMV-seronegative. Sample: PBMCs. This sequence joins TRBV29-1 and TRBJ2-5; a weak D match, TRBD1 (5 bases). CDR3 in DNA: TGCAGCGTTGAAAGGGGTTTCGAGACCCAGTACTTC. The encoded protein is CSVERGFETQYF.